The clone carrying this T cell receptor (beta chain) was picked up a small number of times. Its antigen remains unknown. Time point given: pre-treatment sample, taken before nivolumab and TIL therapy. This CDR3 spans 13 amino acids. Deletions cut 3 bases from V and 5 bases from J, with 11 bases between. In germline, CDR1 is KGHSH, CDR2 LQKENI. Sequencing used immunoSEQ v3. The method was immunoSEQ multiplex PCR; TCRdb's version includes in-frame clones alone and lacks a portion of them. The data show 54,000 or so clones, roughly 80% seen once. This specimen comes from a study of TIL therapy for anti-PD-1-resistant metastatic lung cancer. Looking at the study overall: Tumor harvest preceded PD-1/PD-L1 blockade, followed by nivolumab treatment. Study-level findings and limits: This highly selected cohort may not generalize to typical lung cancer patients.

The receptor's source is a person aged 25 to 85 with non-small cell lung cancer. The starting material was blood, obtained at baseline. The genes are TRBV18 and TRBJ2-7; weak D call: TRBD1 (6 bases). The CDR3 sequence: CASSPNRANEQYF. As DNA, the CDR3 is TGTGCCAGCTCACCGAACAGGGCCAACGAGCAGTACTTC.